This record concerns one T cell receptor (beta chain) sequence. Its antigen is not known. All TRB cDNA libraries came from 5' RACE performed with UMI labels. From the 5' RACE reads, TCRdb lists one entry per CDR3 protein and no DNA. The sample table sets out about 120,000 distinct CDR3 sequences. This sample is drawn from a study of CXCR3-negative and CXCR3-positive naive CD8 T cells. CDR3 length: 16 amino acids. Germline V lookup: CDR1 MDHEN, CDR2 SYDVKM. Whole-study results and caveats: CXCR3-positive naive cells carried more hydrophobic TRB CDR3s than CXCR3-negative naive cells did.

The source material was naive CXCR3+ CD8+ T cells from blood. Subset noted: CD45RO-CCR7+CD27+CD95- naive CD8+ T cells expressing CXCR3 (TNR3+). The chain carries TRBV28 and TRBJ2-7. This receptor was obtained from a human donor in good health. Some clones in this sample may be carry-over from other donors' samples. CDR3: CASSLPLTGSSYEQYF.